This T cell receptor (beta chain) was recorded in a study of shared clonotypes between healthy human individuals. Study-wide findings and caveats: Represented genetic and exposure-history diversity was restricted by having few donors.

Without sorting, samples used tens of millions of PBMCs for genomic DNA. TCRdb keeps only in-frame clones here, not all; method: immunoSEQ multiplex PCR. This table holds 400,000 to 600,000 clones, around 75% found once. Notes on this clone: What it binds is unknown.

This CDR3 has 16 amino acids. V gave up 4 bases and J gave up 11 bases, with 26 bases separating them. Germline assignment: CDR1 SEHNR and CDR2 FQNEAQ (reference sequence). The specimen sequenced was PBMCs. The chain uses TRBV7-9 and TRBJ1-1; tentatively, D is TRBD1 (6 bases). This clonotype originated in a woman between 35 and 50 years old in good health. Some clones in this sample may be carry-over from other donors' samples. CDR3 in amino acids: CASSSGSQGILYRAFF. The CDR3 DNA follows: TGTGCCAGCAGCTCGGGGTCACAGGGCATACTGTATCGGGCTTTCTTT.